This TCR beta chain was identified in a study of blood T cell repertoires in COVID-19. CDR3 length equals 18 residues. Trimming cost V 1 base and J 4 bases; bases outside gene matches: 5. Germline CDR1 and CDR2: MGHRA and YSYEKL. Original data processing: Amplification with reference gene primers provided the estimates of nucleated cell counts. The data were produced by immunoSEQ multiplex PCR, yet TCRdb's version contains in-frame clones alone and is incomplete. For V, J and clone size, that table is used; D and trimming come from the DNA. The repertoire holds about 64,000 clones, over 75% seen once, with 2.5% to 3.5% in the top ten.

V and J are TRBV4-1 and TRBJ2-2; 14 nucleotides line up with TRBD2. The TCR originated in a man in his fifties with active COVID-19. Sequenced sample: peripheral blood. CDR3 sequence: CASSQGGLAGVGTGELFF. The CDR3 DNA reads as TGCGCCAGCAGCCAAGGGGGACTAGCGGGAGTCGGCACCGGGGAGCTGTTTTTT.